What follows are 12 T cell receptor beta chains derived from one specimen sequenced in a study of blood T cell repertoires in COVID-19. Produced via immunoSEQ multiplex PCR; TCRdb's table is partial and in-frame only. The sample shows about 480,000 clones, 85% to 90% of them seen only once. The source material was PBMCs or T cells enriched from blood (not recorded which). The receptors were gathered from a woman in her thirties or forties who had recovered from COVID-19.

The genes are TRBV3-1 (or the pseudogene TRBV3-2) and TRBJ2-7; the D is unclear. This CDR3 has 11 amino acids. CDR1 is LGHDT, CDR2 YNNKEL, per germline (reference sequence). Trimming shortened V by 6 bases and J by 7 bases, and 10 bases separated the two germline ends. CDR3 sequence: CASSLNREQYF. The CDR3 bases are TGTGCCAGCAGTCTGAACCGGGAGCAGTACTTC.

The CDR3 region has the DNA TGTGCCAGCAGTTACCTTCGGACAGGGTTCAGGTGGGATCAGCCCCAGCATTTT. As protein: CASSYLRTGFRWDQPQHF. The rearrangement joins TRBV6-2 or TRBV6-3 to TRBJ1-5; 8 bases match TRBD1. Germline V gives CDR1 MNHEY, CDR2 SVGEGT. The CDR3 is 18 residues long. With V trimmed by 2 bases and J by 5 bases, 14 bases remained unmatched.

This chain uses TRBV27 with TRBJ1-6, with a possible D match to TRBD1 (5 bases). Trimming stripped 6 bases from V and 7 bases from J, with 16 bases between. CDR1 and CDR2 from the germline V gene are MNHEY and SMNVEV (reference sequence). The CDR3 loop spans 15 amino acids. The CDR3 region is CASSLTIGGNSPLHF. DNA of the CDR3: TGTGCCAGCAGCCTGACGATCGGGGGAAATTCACCCCTCCACTTT.

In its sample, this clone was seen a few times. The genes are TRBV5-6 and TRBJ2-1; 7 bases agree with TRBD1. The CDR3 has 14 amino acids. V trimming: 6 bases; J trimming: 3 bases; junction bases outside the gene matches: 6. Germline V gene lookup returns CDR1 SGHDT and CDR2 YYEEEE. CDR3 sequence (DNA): TGTGCCAGCACCGACAGGGTAGTCTACAATGAGCAGTTCTTC. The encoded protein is CASTDRVVYNEQFF.

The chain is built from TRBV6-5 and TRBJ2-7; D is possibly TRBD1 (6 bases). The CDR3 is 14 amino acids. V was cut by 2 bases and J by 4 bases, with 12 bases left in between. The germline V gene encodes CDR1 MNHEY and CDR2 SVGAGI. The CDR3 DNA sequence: TGTGCCAGCAGTTACGTACAGGGCGGTTACGAGCAGTACTTC. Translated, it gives CASSYVQGGYEQYF.

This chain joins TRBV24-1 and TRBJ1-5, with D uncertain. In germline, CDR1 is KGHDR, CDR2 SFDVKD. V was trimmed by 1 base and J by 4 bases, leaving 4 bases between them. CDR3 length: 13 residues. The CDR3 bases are TGTGCCACCAGTGATTTCGGGAATCAGCCCCAGCATTTT. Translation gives CATSDFGNQPQHF.

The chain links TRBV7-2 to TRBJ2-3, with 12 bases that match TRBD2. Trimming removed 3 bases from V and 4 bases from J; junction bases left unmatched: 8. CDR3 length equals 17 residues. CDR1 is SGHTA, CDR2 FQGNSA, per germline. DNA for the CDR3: TGTGCCAGCAGCTTGGCTAGCGGGAGGGGGGGGGCAGATACGCAGTATTTT. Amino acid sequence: CASSLASGRGGADTQYF.

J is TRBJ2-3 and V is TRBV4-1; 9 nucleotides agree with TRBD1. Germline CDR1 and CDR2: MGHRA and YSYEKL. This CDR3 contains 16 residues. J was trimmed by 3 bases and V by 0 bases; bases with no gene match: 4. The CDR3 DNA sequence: TGCGCCAGCAGCCAAGATCTACAGGGGGCGACAGATACGCAGTATTTT. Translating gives CASSQDLQGATDTQYF.

The CDR3 protein is CASSLGTGGYEKLFF. Here the CDR3 DNA reads TGTGCCAGCAGCCTAGGAACAGGGGGCTATGAAAAACTGTTTTTT. The rearrangement links TRBV4-2 to TRBJ1-4; TRBD1 matches at 9 bases. V gave up 4 bases and J gave up 6 bases; unmatched junction bases: 6. The CDR3 has 15 residues. Germline CDR1 and CDR2: LGHNA and YNFKEQ.

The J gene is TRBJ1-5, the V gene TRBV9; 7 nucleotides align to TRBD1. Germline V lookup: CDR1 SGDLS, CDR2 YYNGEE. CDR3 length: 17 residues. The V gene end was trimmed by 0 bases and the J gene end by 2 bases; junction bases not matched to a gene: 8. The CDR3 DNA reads TGTGCCAGCAGCGTAGGGGGACAGATTAGCGGCAATCAGCCCCAGCATTTT. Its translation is CASSVGGQISGNQPQHF. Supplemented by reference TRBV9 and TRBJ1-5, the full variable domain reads DSGVTQTPKHLITATGQRVTLRCSPRSGDLSVYWYQQSLDQGLQFLIQYYNGEERAKGNILERFSAQQFPDLHSELNLSSLELGDSALYFCASSVGGQISGNQPQHFGDGTRLSIL.

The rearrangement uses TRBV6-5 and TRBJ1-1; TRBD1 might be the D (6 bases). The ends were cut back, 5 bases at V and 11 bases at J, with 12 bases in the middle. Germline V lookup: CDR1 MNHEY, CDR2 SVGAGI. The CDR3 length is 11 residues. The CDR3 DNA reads TGTGCCAGCAGTCCCGTCCAGGGGGCTTTCTTT. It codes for CASSPVQGAFF.

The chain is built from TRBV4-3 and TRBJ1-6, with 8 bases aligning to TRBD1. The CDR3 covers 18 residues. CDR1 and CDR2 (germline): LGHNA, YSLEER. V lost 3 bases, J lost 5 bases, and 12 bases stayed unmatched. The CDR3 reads CASSQDRQGSADNSPLHF. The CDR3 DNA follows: TGCGCCAGCAGCCAGGACCGACAGGGGTCCGCGGATAATTCACCCCTCCACTTT.